A single T cell receptor beta chain is shown here with its context. This entry belongs to a study of technical replicates of blood from a handful of donors. J lost 8 bases, V lost 0 bases, and 5 bases had no gene match. This CDR3 region has 14 residues. CDR1 and CDR2 from the germline V gene are SGHNT and YYREEE (reference sequence). The assay was immunoSEQ multiplex PCR, and TCRdb's table has in-frame clones only and misses some. Here the sample spans under 75,000 clones, around 86% being singletons. Sequencing input: PBMCs. This TCR was recovered from a human donor in good health. Some clones in this sample may be carry-over from other donors' samples. This chain joins TRBV5-4 and TRBJ1-2; TRBD1 aligns across 9 bases. The CDR3 DNA follows: TGTGCCAGCAGCTTGGGGGACAGGGTGAAGGGCTACACCTTC. Protein product: CASSLGDRVKGYTF.